This TCR beta chain was profiled in a study of a mutant IDH1 vaccine in newly diagnosed glioma. Study information: Among treated patients, about 62% were male and around 38% female, and mean age was approximately 40 years.

As for this clone: Its antigen is not known.

CDR3 length: 14 amino acids. The V end lost 2 bases, the J end lost 4 bases, and 9 bases lay between the germline ends. CDR1 is SGHTA, CDR2 FQGTGA, per germline. The time point is: week 23, last vaccination. Vaccinated patients received 300 ug of mutant IDH1 20-mer peptide per dose, with topical imiquimod. Each donor presented with a new WHO grade 3 or 4 astrocytoma that tested IDH1-mutant and showed ATRX loss. Study observations and caveats: Among top peripheral T cell clonotypes, changes seemed unrelated to pseudoprogression.

The method was immunoSEQ multiplex PCR; TCRdb's version includes in-frame clones alone and lacks a portion of them. Here the sample spans over 40,000 clones, more than 60% being singletons. V is TRBV7-3 and J is TRBJ1-3, with D possibly being TRBD1 (5 bases). The clonotype comes from a woman aged 40 to 50 with glioma. Some clones in this sample may be carry-over from other donors' samples. Sequencing used PBMCs, obtained from a glioma patient whose treatment included an IDH1 peptide vaccine. CDR3 DNA sequence: TGTGCCAGCAGCTTAGGGGCAGGCGGAAACACCATATATTTT. Its translation: CASSLGAGGNTIYF. Combining the CDR3 with reference TRBV7-3 and TRBJ1-3 gives the whole variable domain GAGVSQTPSNKVTEKGKYVELRCDPISGHTALYWYRQSLGQGPEFLIYFQGTGAADDSGLPNDRFFAVRPEGSVSTLKIQRTERGDSAVYLCASSLGAGGNTIYFGEGSWLTVV.